A selection of T cell receptor beta chains follows, all from one sample in a study of blood T cells in healthy people across ages. TCRdb redid the calling of the 5' RACE reads with MiXCR, one entry per CDR3 protein. The data contain 1.4 million to 1.5 million distinct CDR3 sequences, 40% to 50% of them singletons. Sequenced sample: blood. These receptors came from a woman in her late teens or twenties in good health. CDR3s include the opening cysteine and the closing phenylalanine or tryptophan. D genes are given only for firm matches. A clone size is listed for some rows: how often the clone was seen (once, few, many), or a class if it is expanded.

clone_size: .; d_call: TRBD1; v_call: TRBV7-9; j_call: TRBJ2-5; cdr3_length: 15; cdr3_nt: TGTGCCAGCAGCTCCCTTAACACAGGGGGAGAGACCCAGTACTTC; cdr3_aa: CASSSLNTGGETQYF
clone_size: .; d_call: .; v_call: TRBV7-2; j_call: TRBJ2-1; cdr3_length: 15; cdr3_nt: TGTGCCAGCAGCCGAGCGGTTAGCTCCTACAATGAGCAGTTCTTC; cdr3_aa: CASSRAVSSYNEQFF
clone_size: .; d_call: TRBD2; v_call: TRBV6-5; j_call: TRBJ2-7; cdr3_length: 13; cdr3_nt: TGTGCCAGCAGTCAGGGAACTAGCGCCGAGCAGTACTTC; cdr3_aa: CASSQGTSAEQYF
clone_size: few; d_call: .; v_call: TRBV5-1; j_call: TRBJ1-1; cdr3_length: 15; cdr3_nt: TGCGCCAGCAGCTTGGCCACGGCCGGTAACACTGAAGCTTTCTTT; cdr3_aa: CASSLATAGNTEAFF
clone_size: .; d_call: .; v_call: TRBV11-2; j_call: TRBJ2-5; cdr3_length: 17; cdr3_nt: TGTGCCAGCAGCTTAGCGAGGACTACCCGACCTAAGGAGACCCAGTACTTC; cdr3_aa: CASSLARTTRPKETQYF
clone_size: .; d_call: .; v_call: TRBV10-3; j_call: TRBJ2-7; cdr3_length: 15; cdr3_nt: TGTGCCATCAGCCGAGGACTAAGAGGGTCCTACGAGCAGTACTTC; cdr3_aa: CAISRGLRGSYEQYF
clone_size: few; d_call: .; v_call: TRBV3-1; j_call: TRBJ1-1; cdr3_length: 13; cdr3_nt: TGTGCCAGCAGCCCGCAGGTCGGGACTGAAGCTTTCTTT; cdr3_aa: CASSPQVGTEAFF
clone_size: .; d_call: .; v_call: TRBV10-2; j_call: TRBJ2-3; cdr3_length: 14; cdr3_nt: TGCGCCAGCAGTGAGGGGGTTTGGGCAGATACGCAGTATTTT; cdr3_aa: CASSEGVWADTQYF
clone_size: .; d_call: TRBD1; v_call: TRBV11-2; j_call: TRBJ2-7; cdr3_length: 17; cdr3_nt: TGTGCCAGCAGCTACTATCCGGACAGGGGTAAACCATACGAGCAGTACTTC; cdr3_aa: CASSYYPDRGKPYEQYF
clone_size: few; d_call: TRBD2; v_call: TRBV20-1; j_call: TRBJ2-7; cdr3_length: 18; cdr3_nt: TGCAGTGCTTGGATGACTAGCGGGAGGGCCCCGGTCCACAATGAGCAGTACTTC; cdr3_aa: CSAWMTSGRAPVHNEQYF
clone_size: .; d_call: .; v_call: TRBV20-1; j_call: TRBJ2-3; cdr3_length: 15; cdr3_nt: TGCAGTACTAGACAGGTCCGGGAAAGCACAGATACGCAGTATTTT; cdr3_aa: CSTRQVRESTDTQYF
clone_size: .; d_call: .; v_call: TRBV12-5; j_call: TRBJ1-1; cdr3_length: 17; cdr3_nt: TGTGCTAGTGGTTTGGCACCCGGCCCAGGGCCCTCAAGAGAAGCTTTCTTT; cdr3_aa: CASGLAPGPGPSREAFF
clone_size: few; d_call: TRBD1; v_call: TRBV3-1; j_call: TRBJ1-1; cdr3_length: 15; cdr3_nt: TGTGCCAGCAGCCCCCCGGGACAGGGGAGTGTCGGGGCTTTCTTT; cdr3_aa: CASSPPGQGSVGAFF
clone_size: few; d_call: .; v_call: TRBV20-1; j_call: TRBJ2-7; cdr3_length: 14; cdr3_nt: TGCAGTGGAGCTTTCCGGGGGTCAACCTACGAGCAGTACTTC; cdr3_aa: CSGAFRGSTYEQYF
clone_size: .; d_call: TRBD2; v_call: TRBV11-2; j_call: TRBJ2-7; cdr3_length: 17; cdr3_nt: TGTGCCAGCAGGTCACCGGGTGGGCGACTAGCGGATTACGAGCAGTACTTC; cdr3_aa: CASRSPGGRLADYEQYF
clone_size: .; d_call: .; v_call: TRBV12-3/TRBV12-4; j_call: TRBJ2-1; cdr3_length: 12; cdr3_nt: TGTGCCACCGGGGACTCGAGTAGGACCCAGTTCTTC; cdr3_aa: CATGDSSRTQFF
clone_size: few; d_call: .; v_call: TRBV7-9; j_call: TRBJ1-1; cdr3_length: 15; cdr3_nt: TGTGCCAGCAGCAGGGAAAAGAGTTCGCACACTGAAGCTTTCTTT; cdr3_aa: CASSREKSSHTEAFF
clone_size: few; d_call: TRBD2; v_call: TRBV27; j_call: TRBJ2-7; cdr3_length: 15; cdr3_nt: TGTGCCAGCAGTTCCCGGGGCGGGAGAGTCTACGAGCAGTACTTC; cdr3_aa: CASSSRGGRVYEQYF
clone_size: .; d_call: TRBD1; v_call: TRBV20-1; j_call: TRBJ2-7; cdr3_length: 14; cdr3_nt: TGCAGTGCTACTCAACAGGGGGCTCGGGGCGAGCAGTACTTC; cdr3_aa: CSATQQGARGEQYF
clone_size: many; d_call: .; v_call: TRBV4-1; j_call: TRBJ2-3; cdr3_length: 16; cdr3_nt: TGCGCCAGCAGCCAAGATCTCACCCAATTTCTAGATACGCAGTATTTT; cdr3_aa: CASSQDLTQFLDTQYF
clone_size: .; d_call: .; v_call: TRBV6-5; j_call: TRBJ2-7; cdr3_length: 13; cdr3_nt: TGTGCCAGCAAGGACAGTATCTCCTACGAGCAGTACTTC; cdr3_aa: CASKDSISYEQYF
clone_size: few; d_call: .; v_call: TRBV9; j_call: TRBJ2-7; cdr3_length: 15; cdr3_nt: TGTGCCAGCAGCCCCCGCGACTCGCCCACCTACGAGCAGTACTTC; cdr3_aa: CASSPRDSPTYEQYF
clone_size: .; d_call: TRBD1; v_call: TRBV7-6; j_call: TRBJ1-1; cdr3_length: 15; cdr3_nt: TGTGCCAGCAGCTTGCTCCCGGGACAGGACACTGAAGCTTTCTTT; cdr3_aa: CASSLLPGQDTEAFF
clone_size: few; d_call: TRBD2; v_call: TRBV15; j_call: TRBJ2-1; cdr3_length: 16; cdr3_nt: TGTGCCACCAGCCGTCGGGGGGGGAGCTCCTACAATGAGCAGTTCTTC; cdr3_aa: CATSRRGGSSYNEQFF
clone_size: many; d_call: .; v_call: TRBV11-2; j_call: TRBJ2-5; cdr3_length: 17; cdr3_nt: TGTGCCAGCAGCTTAGCTCTCGGAGCAGGGACGGGAGAGACCCAGTACTTC; cdr3_aa: CASSLALGAGTGETQYF
clone_size: few; d_call: TRBD1; v_call: TRBV5-1; j_call: TRBJ1-5; cdr3_length: 19; cdr3_nt: TGCGCCAGCAGCTTTCTACCGGGACAGGGAACATCTAGCAATCAGCCCCAGCATTTT; cdr3_aa: CASSFLPGQGTSSNQPQHF
clone_size: .; d_call: .; v_call: TRBV2; j_call: TRBJ2-4; cdr3_length: 12; cdr3_nt: TGTGCCAGCAGTGAGCAGCAAAACATTCAGTACTTC; cdr3_aa: CASSEQQNIQYF
clone_size: .; d_call: TRBD1; v_call: TRBV20-1; j_call: TRBJ1-6; cdr3_length: 13; cdr3_nt: TGCAGTGCTCCGGGACAGGGGAATTCACCCCACCACTTT; cdr3_aa: CSAPGQGNSPHHF
clone_size: .; d_call: .; v_call: TRBV28; j_call: TRBJ1-2; cdr3_length: 15; cdr3_nt: TGTGCCACGGCAATCTCTCAGGCGGCTGGCTATGGCTACACCTTC; cdr3_aa: CATAISQAAGYGYTF
clone_size: .; d_call: TRBD2; v_call: TRBV27; j_call: TRBJ2-1; cdr3_length: 14; cdr3_nt: TGTGCCAACAGTAGCGGACTAGCGGGAGCTGAGCAGTTCTTC; cdr3_aa: CANSSGLAGAEQFF
clone_size: .; d_call: .; v_call: TRBV27; j_call: TRBJ2-3; cdr3_length: 12; cdr3_nt: TGTGCCAGCGGTAATCTTGCCGATACGCAGTATTTT; cdr3_aa: CASGNLADTQYF
clone_size: .; d_call: .; v_call: TRBV27; j_call: TRBJ2-3; cdr3_length: 13; cdr3_nt: TGTGCCAGCAGTGTTGGTTTTTGGGATACGCAGTATTTT; cdr3_aa: CASSVGFWDTQYF
clone_size: .; d_call: .; v_call: TRBV30; j_call: TRBJ2-7; cdr3_length: 14; cdr3_nt: TGTGCCGGGACCTTGTGGGGGGCGCTCAACGAGCAGTACTTC; cdr3_aa: CAGTLWGALNEQYF